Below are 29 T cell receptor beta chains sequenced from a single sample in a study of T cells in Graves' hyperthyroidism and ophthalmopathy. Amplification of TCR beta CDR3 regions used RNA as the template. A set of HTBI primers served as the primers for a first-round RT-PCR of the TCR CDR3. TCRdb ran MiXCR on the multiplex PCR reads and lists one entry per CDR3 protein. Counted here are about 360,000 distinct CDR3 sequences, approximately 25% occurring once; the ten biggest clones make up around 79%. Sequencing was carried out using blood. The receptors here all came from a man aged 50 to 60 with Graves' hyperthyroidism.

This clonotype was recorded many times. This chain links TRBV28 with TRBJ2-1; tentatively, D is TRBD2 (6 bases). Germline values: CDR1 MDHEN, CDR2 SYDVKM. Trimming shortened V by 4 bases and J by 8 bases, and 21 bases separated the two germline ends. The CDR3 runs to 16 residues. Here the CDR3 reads CASSSLRWEAEDEQFF. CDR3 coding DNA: TGTGCCAGCAGTTCTCTCAGGTGGGAGGCGGAGGATGAGCAGTTCTTC.

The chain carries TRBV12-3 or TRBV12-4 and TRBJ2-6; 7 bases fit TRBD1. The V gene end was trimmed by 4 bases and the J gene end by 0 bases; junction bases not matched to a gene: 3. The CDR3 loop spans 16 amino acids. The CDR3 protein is CASSYSGGSGANVLTF. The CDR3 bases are TGTGCCAGCAGTTACTCAGGGGGCTCTGGGGCCAACGTCCTGACTTTC.

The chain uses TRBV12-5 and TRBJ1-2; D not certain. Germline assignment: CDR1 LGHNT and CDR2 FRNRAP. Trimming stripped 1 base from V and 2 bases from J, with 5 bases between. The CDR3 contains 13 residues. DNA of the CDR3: TGTGCTAGTGGTTTGGCAAAGAACTATGGCTACACCTTC. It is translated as CASGLAKNYGYTF.

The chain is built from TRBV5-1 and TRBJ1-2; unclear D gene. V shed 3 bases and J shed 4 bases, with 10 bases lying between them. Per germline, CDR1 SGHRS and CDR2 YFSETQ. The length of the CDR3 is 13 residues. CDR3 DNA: TGCGCCAGCAGCTCCGGGCCACTCTATGGCTACACCTTC. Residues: CASSSGPLYGYTF.

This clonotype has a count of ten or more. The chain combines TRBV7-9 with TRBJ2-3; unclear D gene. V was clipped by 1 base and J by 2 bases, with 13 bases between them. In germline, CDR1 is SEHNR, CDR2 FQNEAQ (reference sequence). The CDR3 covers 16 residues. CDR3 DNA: TGTGCCAGCAGCTTAGGGGGTACCCATCACACAGATACGCAGTATTTT. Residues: CASSLGGTHHTDTQYF.

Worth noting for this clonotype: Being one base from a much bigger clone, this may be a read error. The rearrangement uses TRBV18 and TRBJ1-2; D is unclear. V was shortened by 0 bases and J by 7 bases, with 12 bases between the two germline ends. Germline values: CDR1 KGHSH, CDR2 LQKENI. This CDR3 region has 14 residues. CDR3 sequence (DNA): TGTGCCAGCTCACCACCGTCGGGGTTCCTTGGCTACACCTTC. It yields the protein CASSPPSGFLGYTF.

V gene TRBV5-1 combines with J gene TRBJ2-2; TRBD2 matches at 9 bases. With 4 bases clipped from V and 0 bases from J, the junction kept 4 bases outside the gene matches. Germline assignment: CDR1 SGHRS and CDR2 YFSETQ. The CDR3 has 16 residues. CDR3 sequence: CASSATSGANTGELFF. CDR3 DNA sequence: TGCGCCAGCAGCGCGACTAGCGGAGCGAACACCGGGGAGCTGTTTTTT.

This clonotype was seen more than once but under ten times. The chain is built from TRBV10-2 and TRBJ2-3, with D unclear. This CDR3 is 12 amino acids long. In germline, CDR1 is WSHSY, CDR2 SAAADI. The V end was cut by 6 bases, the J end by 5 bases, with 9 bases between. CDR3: CASREVGDTQYF. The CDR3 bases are TGCGCCAGCAGGGAAGTTGGAGATACGCAGTATTTT.

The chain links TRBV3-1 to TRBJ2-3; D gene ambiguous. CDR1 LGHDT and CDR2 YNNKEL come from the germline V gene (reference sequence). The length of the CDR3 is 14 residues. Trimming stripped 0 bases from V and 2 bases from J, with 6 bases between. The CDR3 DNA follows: TGTGCCAGCAGCCAAGATAGAATCACAGATACGCAGTATTTT. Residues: CASSQDRITDTQYF.

The CDR3 loop reads CASSIRTRLAGGTDTQYF. The CDR3 coding sequence is TGTGCCAGTAGTATAAGGACCCGACTAGCGGGAGGCACAGATACGCAGTATTTT. The chain recombines TRBV19 with TRBJ2-3; 12 bases are a match to TRBD2. CDR3 length equals 18 residues. Trimming removed 2 bases from V and 1 base from J; junction bases left unmatched: 7. Germline lookup yields CDR1 LNHDA and CDR2 SQIVND (reference sequence).

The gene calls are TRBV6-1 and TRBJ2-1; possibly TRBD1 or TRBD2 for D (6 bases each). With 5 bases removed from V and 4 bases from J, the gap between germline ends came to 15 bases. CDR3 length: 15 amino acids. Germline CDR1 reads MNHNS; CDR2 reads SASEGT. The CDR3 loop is CASSRGENPYNEQFF. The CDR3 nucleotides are TGTGCCAGCAGTAGGGGGGAGAACCCTTACAATGAGCAGTTCTTC.

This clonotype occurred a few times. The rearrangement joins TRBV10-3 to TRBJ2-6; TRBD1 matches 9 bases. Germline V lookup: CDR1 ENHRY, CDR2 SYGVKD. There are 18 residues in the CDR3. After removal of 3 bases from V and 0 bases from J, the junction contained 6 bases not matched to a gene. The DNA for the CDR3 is TGTGCCATCAGTGACGTTGACAGGGGGGTCTCTGGGGCCAACGTCCTGACTTTC. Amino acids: CAISDVDRGVSGANVLTF.

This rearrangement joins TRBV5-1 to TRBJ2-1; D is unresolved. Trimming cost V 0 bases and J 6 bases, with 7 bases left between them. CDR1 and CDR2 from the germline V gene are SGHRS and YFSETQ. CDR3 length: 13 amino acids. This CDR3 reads CASSLVLFNEQFF. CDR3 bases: TGCGCCAGCAGCTTGGTGCTTTTCAATGAGCAGTTCTTC.

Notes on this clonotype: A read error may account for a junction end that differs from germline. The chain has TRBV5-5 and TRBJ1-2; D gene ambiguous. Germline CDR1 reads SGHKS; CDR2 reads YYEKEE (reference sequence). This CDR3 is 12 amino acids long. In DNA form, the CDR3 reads TGTGCCAACAGCTTGATCGATAGTGGCTACACCTTC. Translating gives CANSLIDSGYTF.

The CDR3 spells CASSLTQVTEAFF. The CDR3, as DNA: TGTGCCAGCAGCTTAACCCAAGTCACTGAAGCTTTCTTT. The gene calls are TRBV7-9 and TRBJ1-1; D gene uncertain. CDR1 is SEHNR, CDR2 FQNEAQ, per germline (reference sequence). V lost 2 bases to trimming and J lost 4 bases, with 8 bases between them. This CDR3 spans 13 amino acids.

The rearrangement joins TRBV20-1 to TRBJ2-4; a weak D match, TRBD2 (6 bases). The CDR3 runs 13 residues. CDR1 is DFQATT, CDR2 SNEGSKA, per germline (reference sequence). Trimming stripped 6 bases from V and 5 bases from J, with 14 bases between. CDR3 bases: TGCAGTGCAAGGACTACCCTAGAAAACATTCAGTACTTC. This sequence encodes CSARTTLENIQYF.

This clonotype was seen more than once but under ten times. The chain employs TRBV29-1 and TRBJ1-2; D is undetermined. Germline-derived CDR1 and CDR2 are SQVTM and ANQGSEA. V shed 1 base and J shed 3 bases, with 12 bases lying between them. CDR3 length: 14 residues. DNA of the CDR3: TGCAGCGTTGAAGCGGCAGGAGGATACTATGGCTACACCTTC. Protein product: CSVEAAGGYYGYTF.

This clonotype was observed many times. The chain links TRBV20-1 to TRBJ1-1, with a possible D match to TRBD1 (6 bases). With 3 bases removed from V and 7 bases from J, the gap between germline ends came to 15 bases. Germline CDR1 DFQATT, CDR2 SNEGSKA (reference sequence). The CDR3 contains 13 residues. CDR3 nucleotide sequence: TGCAGTGCTAGGGGGGCTAAAGATAGTGAAGCTTTCTTT. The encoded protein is CSARGAKDSEAFF.

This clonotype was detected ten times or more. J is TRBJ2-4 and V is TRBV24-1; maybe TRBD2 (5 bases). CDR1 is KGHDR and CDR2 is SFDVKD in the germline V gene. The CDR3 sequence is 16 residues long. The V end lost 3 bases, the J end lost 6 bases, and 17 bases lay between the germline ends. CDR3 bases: TGTGCCACCAGTGATCCCTCCATCGCGAGCGGAAACATTCAGTACTTC. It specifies CATSDPSIASGNIQYF.

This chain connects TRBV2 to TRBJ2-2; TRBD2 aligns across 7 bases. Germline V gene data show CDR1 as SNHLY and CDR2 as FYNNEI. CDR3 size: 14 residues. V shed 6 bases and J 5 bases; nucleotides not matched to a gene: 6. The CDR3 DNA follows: TGTGCCAGCAGGGCGGGAGTGGGTACCGGGGAGCTGTTTTTT. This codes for CASRAGVGTGELFF.

In DNA, the CDR3 is TGTGCCAGCAGCCCTCAAGGACAGGGAAGTCGACGTTCAGATACGCAGTATTTT. This sequence encodes CASSPQGQGSRRSDTQYF. This sequence joins TRBV9 and TRBJ2-3; 8 nucleotides match TRBD1. The germline V gene encodes CDR1 SGDLS and CDR2 YYNGEE. V shed 4 bases, J shed 4 bases, and the junction held 17 bases outside the gene matches. The CDR3 is 18 amino acids.

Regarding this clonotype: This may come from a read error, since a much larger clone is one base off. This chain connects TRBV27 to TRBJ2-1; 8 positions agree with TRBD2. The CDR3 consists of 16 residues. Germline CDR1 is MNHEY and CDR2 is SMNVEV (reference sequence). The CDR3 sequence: CARSSFSGKSYNEQFF. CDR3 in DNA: TGTGCCAGAAGTTCCTTTAGCGGGAAGTCCTACAATGAGCAGTTCTTC.

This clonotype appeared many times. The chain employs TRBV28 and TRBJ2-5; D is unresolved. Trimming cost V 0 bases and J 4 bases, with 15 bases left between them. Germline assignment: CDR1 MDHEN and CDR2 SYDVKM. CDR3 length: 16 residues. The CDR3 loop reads CASSLWPRLGGETQYF. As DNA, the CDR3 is TGTGCCAGCAGTTTATGGCCCAGGTTGGGTGGAGAGACCCAGTACTTC.

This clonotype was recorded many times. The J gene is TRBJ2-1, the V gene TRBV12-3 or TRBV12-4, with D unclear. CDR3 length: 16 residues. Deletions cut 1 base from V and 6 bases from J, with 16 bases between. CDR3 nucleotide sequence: TGTGCCAGCAGTTTAGTTGCTTCCAGCCCCAGCAATGAGCAGTTCTTC. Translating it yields CASSLVASSPSNEQFF.

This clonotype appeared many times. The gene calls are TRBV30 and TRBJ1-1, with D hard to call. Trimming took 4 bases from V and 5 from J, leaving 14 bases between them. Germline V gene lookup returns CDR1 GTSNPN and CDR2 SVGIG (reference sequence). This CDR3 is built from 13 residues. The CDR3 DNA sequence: TGTGCCTGGACGGGGAGAGGGAGAACTGAAGCTTTCTTT. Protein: CAWTGRGRTEAFF.

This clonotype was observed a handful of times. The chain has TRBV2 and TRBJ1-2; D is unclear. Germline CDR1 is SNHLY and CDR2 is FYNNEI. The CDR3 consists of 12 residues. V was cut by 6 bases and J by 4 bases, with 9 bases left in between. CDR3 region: CASRILPYGYTF. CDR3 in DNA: TGTGCCAGCAGAATACTTCCCTATGGCTACACCTTC.

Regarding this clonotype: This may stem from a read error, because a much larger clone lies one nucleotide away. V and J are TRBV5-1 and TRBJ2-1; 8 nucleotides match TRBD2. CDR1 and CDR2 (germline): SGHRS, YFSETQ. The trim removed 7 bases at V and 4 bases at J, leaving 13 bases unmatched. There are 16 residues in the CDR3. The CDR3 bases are TGCGCCAGCGGCTCCCCCACTAGCGGCCGATACAATGAGCAGTTCTTC. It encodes CASGSPTSGRYNEQFF.

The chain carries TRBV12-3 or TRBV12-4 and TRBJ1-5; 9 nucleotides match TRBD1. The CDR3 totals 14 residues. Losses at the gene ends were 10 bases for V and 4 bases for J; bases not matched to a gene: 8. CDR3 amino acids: CATKDRGMNQPQHF. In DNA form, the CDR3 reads TGTGCCACAAAGGACAGGGGAATGAATCAGCCCCAGCATTTT.

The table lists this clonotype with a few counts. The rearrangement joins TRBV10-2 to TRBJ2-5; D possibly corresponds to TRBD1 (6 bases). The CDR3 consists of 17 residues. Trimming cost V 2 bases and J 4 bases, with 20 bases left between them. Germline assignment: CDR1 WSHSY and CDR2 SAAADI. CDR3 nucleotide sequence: TGCGCCAGCAGTGAGCGATTCACAGGGAACCAGGGAGAGACCCAGTACTTC. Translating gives CASSERFTGNQGETQYF.